This TCR beta chain derives from a study of spatial heterogeneity in lung cancer. Time point of the sample: sample taken at primary tumor resection. Extraction of whole RNA from tumor, nontumor lung or frozen PBMC preceded unsorted sequencing. TCRdb used MiXCR to reprocess the 5' RACE reads, holding one entry per CDR3 protein. Of about 21,000 distinct CDR3 sequences in the sample, approximately 4.4% are singletons; the top ten hold less than 8%. This clonotype is medium-sized in the sample. The receptor was derived from a male donor with early-stage non-small cell lung cancer. Here the sequenced sample was PBMCs, taken at surgery.

The chain's CDR3 is CASRQTGAGANVLTF. Written as DNA, the CDR3 is TGTGCCAGCAGACAAACAGGGGCCGGGGCCAACGTCCTGACTTTC. The chain uses TRBV7-8 and TRBJ2-6, with TRBD1 identical over 7 bases. Germline V gene data show CDR1 as SGHVS and CDR2 as FQNEAQ. This CDR3 comprises 15 residues. Trimming took 6 bases from V and 4 from J; bases not matched to a gene: 6. The full variable domain, completed using reference TRBV7-8 and TRBJ2-6, is GAGVSQSPRYKVAKRGQDVALRCDPISGHVSLFWYQQALGQGPEFLTYFQNEAQLDKSGLPSDRFFAERPEGSVSTLKIQRTQQEDSAVYLCASRQTGAGANVLTFGAGSRLTVL.